The clone carrying this T cell receptor beta chain was counted many times. The record originates from a study of spatial heterogeneity in lung cancer. Study context: Compared with alpha-chain sequences, beta-chain sequences were consistently detected in greater numbers.

Time point defined: sample taken at primary tumor resection. Whole RNA was taken from tumor, nontumor lung or frozen PBMC; it was then sequenced unsorted. Donation came from some 73 patients with untreated early-stage non-small cell lung cancer. Every TCR cDNA molecule carried a tag that served as a unique molecular identifier. TCRdb re-called the 5' RACE reads through MiXCR, storing one row per CDR3 protein. Among 20,000 to 25,000 distinct CDR3 sequences, 4.6% were seen once, and the ten largest hold about 7.2%. This receptor was taken from a male donor with early-stage non-small cell lung cancer. Here the sequenced sample was PBMCs, taken at surgery.

The CDR3 here is CASSEDFTNQPQHF. The CDR3 DNA reads as TGTGCCAGCAGTGAAGACTTCACGAATCAGCCCCAGCATTTT. This rearrangement joins TRBV6-1 to TRBJ1-5, with unresolved D. The CDR3 is 14 amino acids. The ends were cut back, 1 base at V and 4 bases at J, with 8 bases in the middle. Germline V gene sequence: CDR1 MNHNS, CDR2 SASEGT.